The entry below describes one T cell receptor (beta chain). This record belongs to a study of technical replicates of blood from a handful of donors. TCRdb's table, derived via immunoSEQ multiplex PCR, lists solely in-frame clones and lacks some. The table shows about 83,000 clones, with about 96% occurring only once. V was pared by 1 base and J by 3 bases, with 15 bases between. Germline assignment: CDR1 GTSNPN and CDR2 SVGIG (reference sequence). The CDR3 spans 15 residues. The sequencing sample was made of T cells isolated from PBMCs. The chain uses TRBV30 and TRBJ2-5, with TRBD2 as a possible D gene (6 bases). This TCR was recovered from a human donor in good health. CDR3 coding DNA: TGTGCCTGGAGTGCTCTCCGGGACTCAAAAGAGACCCAGTACTTC. It encodes CAWSALRDSKETQYF.